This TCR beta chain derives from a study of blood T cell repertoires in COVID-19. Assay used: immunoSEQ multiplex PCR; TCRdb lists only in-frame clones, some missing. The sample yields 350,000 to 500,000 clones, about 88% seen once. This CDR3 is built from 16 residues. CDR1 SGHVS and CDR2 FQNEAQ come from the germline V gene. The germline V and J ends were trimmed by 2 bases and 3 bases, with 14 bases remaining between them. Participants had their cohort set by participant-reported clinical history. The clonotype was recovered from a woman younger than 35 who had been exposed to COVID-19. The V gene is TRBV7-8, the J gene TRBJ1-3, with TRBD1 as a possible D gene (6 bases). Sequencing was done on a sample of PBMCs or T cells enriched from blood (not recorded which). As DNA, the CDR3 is TGTGCCAGCAGCTTAATGGTTCAGGGACATGGAAACACCATATATTTT. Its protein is CASSLMVQGHGNTIYF.